These 15 T cell receptor beta chains originate from one sample sequenced in a study of spatial heterogeneity in lung cancer (dated by TCRdb to between 2017 and 2020). The time point tag for this specimen amounts to: sample taken at primary tumor resection. Without any cell sorting, TCR sequencing was performed on whole RNA extracted either from tumor and nontumor lung tissue or from cryopreserved PBMC samples. The library was produced with 5' RACE. The instrument was a NextSeq 500. TCRdb reworked the public reads: Q25 trimming with fastp, MiXCR clone assembly, productive beta chains retained. Each CDR3 protein appears once, grouped with its most common genes and DNA. This sample is represented by about 17,000 distinct CDR3 sequences; about a fifth of them were singletons. Of the sample, under 20% falls within the top ten clones. Material: PBMCs, obtained at surgery. The origin of the receptors is a female donor with early-stage non-small cell lung cancer.

A note on this clonotype: Just one base apart from a much larger clone, this may be a read error. The chain couples TRBV4-2 to TRBJ1-6; maybe TRBD1 (6 bases). From germline, CDR1 is LGHNA and CDR2 YNFKEQ. There are 14 residues in the CDR3. The DNA of the CDR3 is TGTGTCAGCAGCCTCACAGGGAGCAATTCACCCCTCCACTTT. This translates into CVSSLTGSNSPLHF.

This clonotype qualifies as medium-sized. The chain links TRBV20-1 to TRBJ2-5; either TRBD1 or TRBD2 may fit D (5 bases each). The CDR3 totals 13 residues. The germline V and J ends were trimmed by 8 bases and 1 base, with 14 bases remaining between them. From germline, CDR1 is DFQATT and CDR2 SNEGSKA (reference sequence). The CDR3 bases are TGCAGTTCCCTATGGGGACGCCAAGAGACCCAGTACTTC. Translated, it gives CSSLWGRQETQYF.

This clonotype was picked up many times. The chain is built from TRBV29-1 and TRBJ2-1, with 12 bases fitting TRBD1. Germline CDR1 is SQVTM and CDR2 is ANQGSEA. V shed 2 bases, J shed 8 bases, and the junction held 13 bases outside the gene matches. This CDR3 is built from 17 residues. The CDR3 region is CSVEPTGQGASGHEQFF. CDR3 coding DNA: TGCAGCGTTGAACCCACGGGACAGGGGGCTTCGGGGCATGAGCAGTTCTTC.

This clonotype has at least ten counts. CDR3 region: CASSHTAYEQYF. CDR3 nucleotides: TGTGCCAGCAGCCATACAGCCTACGAGCAGTACTTC. This chain links TRBV7-9 with TRBJ2-7; D not resolved. This CDR3 region has 12 residues. Germline V CDR1 and CDR2: SEHNR, FQNEAQ (reference sequence). Trimming removed 5 bases at V and 2 bases at J, with 7 bases between.

By frequency in the sample, this clonotype is medium-sized (0.01 to 0.1%). V usage is TRBV27 and J usage is TRBJ2-7; the D gene is possibly TRBD1 (6 bases). CDR1 and CDR2 (germline): MNHEY, SMNVEV (reference sequence). Trimming shortened V by 6 bases and J by 4 bases, and 13 bases separated the two germline ends. This CDR3 comprises 13 residues. CDR3 bases: TGTGCCAGCAGCCGTATTCAGGGGTACGAGCAGTACTTC. Its translation is CASSRIQGYEQYF.

J is TRBJ1-1 and V is TRBV12-3 or TRBV12-4, with D possibly TRBD1 on 6 matching bases. This CDR3 spans 13 amino acids. The V end lost 3 bases, the J end lost 5 bases, and 10 bases lay between the germline ends. This CDR3 is CASSFGQRTEAFF. CDR3 coding DNA: TGTGCCAGCAGTTTCGGACAGAGGACTGAAGCTTTCTTT.

This clonotype was seen many times. The chain couples TRBV11-2 to TRBJ2-1, with TRBD2 identical over 7 bases. From germline, CDR1 is SGHAT and CDR2 FQNNGV. This CDR3 has 17 amino acids. After removal of 1 base from V and 0 bases from J, the junction contained 6 bases not matched to a gene. Written as DNA, the CDR3 is TGTGCCAGCAGCTTAGGGGGGTCTAGCGGCTCCTACAATGAGCAGTTCTTC. It yields the protein CASSLGGSSGSYNEQFF.

In this sample, this clonotype turned up many times. The gene calls are TRBV20-1 and TRBJ2-1; maybe TRBD2 (5 bases). The CDR3 is 14 residues long. Germline V gene data show CDR1 as DFQATT and CDR2 as SNEGSKA (reference sequence). Between the trimmed V and J ends, which lost 1 base and 3 bases, there was a span of 10 bases. CDR3 DNA sequence: TGCAGTGCTAGAGTACCCAGCGGCTACAATGAGCAGTTCTTC. Amino acid sequence: CSARVPSGYNEQFF.

This clonotype was recorded many times. This rearrangement joins TRBV6-2 or TRBV6-3 to TRBJ2-6; weak D call: TRBD1 (6 bases). Germline V gives CDR1 MNHEY, CDR2 SVGEGT. V dropped 5 bases and J dropped 0 bases, with 8 bases sitting between them. This CDR3 is built from 15 residues. The CDR3 DNA follows: TGTGCCAGCAGTAGGACAGACTCTGGGGCCAACGTCCTGACTTTC. It is translated as CASSRTDSGANVLTF.

By share, this clonotype counts as medium-sized. The V and J genes are TRBV10-3 and TRBJ1-1; D remains ambiguous. Trimming pared 4 bases from V and 5 bases from J, leaving 14 bases between. This CDR3 is built from 14 residues. In germline, CDR1 is ENHRY, CDR2 SYGVKD. CDR3 DNA: TGTGCCATCAGTGTGGGAGGGATGGGAACTGAAGCTTTCTTT. As protein: CAISVGGMGTEAFF.

The table lists this clonotype with many counts. CDR3 sequence reads: CASSPSGSTNEQFF. The CDR3 DNA follows: TGTGCCAGCAGTCCTAGCGGGAGCACTAATGAGCAGTTCTTC. The chain has TRBV28 and TRBJ2-1, with TRBD2 matching 10 bases. Germline V gene data show CDR1 as MDHEN and CDR2 as SYDVKM. This CDR3 region has 14 residues. J was trimmed by 7 bases and V by 5 bases; bases with no gene match: 5. Drawing the rest from reference TRBV28 and TRBJ2-1, the complete variable domain is DVKVTQSSRYLVKRTGEKVFLECVQDMDHENMFWYRQDPGLGLRLIYFSYDVKMKEKGDIPEGYSVSREKKERFSLILESASTNQTSMYLCASSPSGSTNEQFFGPGTRLTVL.

J is TRBJ2-3 and V is TRBV6-4, with 7 bases that match TRBD2. Germline assignment: CDR1 MRHNA and CDR2 SNTAGT. The J segment lost 5 bases and the V segment lost 10 bases, leaving 15 bases of the junction unmatched. CDR3 length: 15 amino acids. The CDR3 bases are TGTGCCATCGACGCGACTAGCTTTTACCAAGATACGCAGTATTTT. This sequence encodes CAIDATSFYQDTQYF.

In this sample, this clonotype turned up many times. The chain is built from TRBV12-3 or TRBV12-4 and TRBJ2-3; tentatively, D is TRBD1 (5 bases). The V end lost 6 bases, the J end lost 0 bases, and 16 bases lay between the germline ends. The CDR3 contains 16 residues. The CDR3 region is CASRQWTPQSTDTQYF. In nucleotides, the CDR3 is TGTGCCAGCAGGCAATGGACACCTCAAAGCACAGATACGCAGTATTTT.

By share, this clonotype counts as medium-sized (0.01 to 0.1%). The V and J genes are TRBV7-2 and TRBJ2-1; 10 bases are a match to TRBD2. CDR1 and CDR2 from the germline V gene are SGHTA and FQGNSA. Trimming cost V 5 bases and J 4 bases; bases outside gene matches: 5. This CDR3 is built from 15 residues. The CDR3 sequence: CASSPLAGVYNEQFF. The CDR3, as DNA: TGTGCCAGCAGCCCGCTAGCGGGAGTTTACAATGAGCAGTTCTTC.

This clonotype was observed at least ten times. V gene TRBV29-1 combines with J gene TRBJ2-1; 9 bases are shared with TRBD1. CDR1 and CDR2 from the germline V gene are SQVTM and ANQGSEA. This CDR3 region has 14 residues. V was pared by 7 bases and J by 3 bases, with 7 bases of the junction left unmatched. The CDR3 reads CSALRDRDYNEQFF. The CDR3 DNA reads TGCAGCGCCCTCCGGGACAGGGACTACAATGAGCAGTTCTTC.